Listed below are T cell receptor beta chains from one sample, sequenced in a study of T cells in Graves' hyperthyroidism and ophthalmopathy. TCRdb ran MiXCR on the multiplex PCR reads and lists one entry per CDR3 protein. The data hold over 200,000 distinct CDR3 sequences, with roughly 15% observed a single time. The sample taken for sequencing was blood. These receptors all come from a middle-aged woman with Graves' hyperthyroidism that later progressed to Graves' ophthalmopathy. CDR3s include the opening cysteine and the closing phenylalanine or tryptophan. The D gene is left open where the match is weak. Only some rows state a clone size, as once, few, many or a class for expanded clones.

D,V,size,J,CDR3,DNA
TRBD2,TRBV7-9,few,TRBJ2-2,CASSLAGGRAPNTGELFF,TGTGCCAGCAGCTTAGCGGGCGGGAGGGCCCCAAACACCGGGGAGCTGTTTTTT
.,TRBV7-9,many,TRBJ2-7,CASSLSGTTYEQYF,TGTGCCAGCAGCTTGTCCGGGACAACCTACGAGCAGTACTTC
TRBD2,TRBV7-8,.,TRBJ2-1,CASSKLKQGGLTSGSIYEQFF,TGTGCCAGCAGCAAGCTAAAACAGGGGGGCCTAACTAGCGGGAGTATCTATGAGCAGTTCTTC
TRBD2,TRBV6-2/TRBV6-3,.,TRBJ2-3,CASSSGGDTDTQYF,TGTGCCAGCAGCTCGGGGGGGGACACAGATACGCAGTATTTT
TRBD1,TRBV25-1,.,TRBJ1-1,CASSEAGTGNTEAFF,TGTGCCAGCAGTGAAGCCGGGACAGGGAACACTGAAGCTTTCTTT
.,TRBV19,.,TRBJ1-5,CASRRIEGYSNQPQHF,TGTGCCAGTCGTCGGATCGAGGGATATAGCAATCAGCCCCAGCATTTT
TRBD2,TRBV2,many,TRBJ2-7,CARSSGANSYEQYF,TGTGCCAGAAGCAGCGGGGCCAACTCCTACGAGCAGTACTTC
.,TRBV7-9,many,TRBJ2-1,CASSLALSGQFF,TGTGCCAGCAGCTTAGCCTTGTCTGGGCAGTTCTTC
TRBD1,TRBV4-1,.,TRBJ2-7,CASSQGLTGANYEQYF,TGCGCCAGCAGCCAAGGGCTGACAGGGGCCAACTACGAGCAGTACTTC
.,TRBV7-6,.,TRBJ2-2,CASSLLPTQNTGELFF,TGTGCCAGCAGCTTGCTCCCTACTCAGAACACCGGGGAGCTGTTTTTT
.,TRBV3-1,many,TRBJ2-2,CASSKWGVNGELFF,TGTGCCAGCAGCAAGTGGGGGGTTAACGGGGAGCTGTTTTTT
.,TRBV5-1,many,TRBJ2-4,CASSFTDDSKNIQYF,TGCGCCAGCAGCTTCACGGATGACAGCAAAAACATTCAGTACTTC
.,TRBV2,many,TRBJ2-7,CASSERRTYEQYF,TGTGCCAGCAGTGAACGGCGCACCTACGAGCAGTACTTC
.,TRBV12-3/TRBV12-4,many,TRBJ1-5,CASSSGGQEPDWPQHF,TGTGCCAGCAGTTCCGGGGGCCAGGAGCCAGATTGGCCCCAGCATTTT
TRBD1,TRBV14,many,TRBJ2-7,CASSLWTGAYEQYF,TGTGCCAGCAGCCTCTGGACAGGGGCCTACGAGCAGTACTTC
.,TRBV27,few,TRBJ1-4,CASSLRPAGADATNEKLFF,TGTGCCAGCAGTTTAAGACCCGCAGGGGCCGATGCAACTAATGAAAAACTGTTTTTT
TRBD2,TRBV5-4,many,TRBJ2-7,CASSLGTTEQYF,TGTGCCAGCAGCTTAGGGACTACGGAGCAGTACTTC
.,TRBV29-1,many,TRBJ1-1,CSAKTVLNTEAFF,TGCAGCGCCAAGACGGTACTGAACACTGAAGCTTTCTTT
TRBD2,TRBV20-1,many,TRBJ2-3,CSAAPKTSGRTDTQYF,TGCAGTGCCGCCCCCAAGACTAGCGGGAGAACAGATACGCAGTATTTT
.,TRBV28,many,TRBJ2-3,CATQPGAADTQYF,TGTGCCACTCAACCGGGAGCCGCAGATACGCAGTATTTT
.,TRBV10-2,many,TRBJ1-3,CASSPENTIYF,TGCGCCAGCAGCCCGGAGAACACCATATATTTT
.,TRBV28,many,TRBJ1-1,CASSLPPRYEAFF,TGTGCCAGCAGTCTTCCCCCCAGGTATGAAGCTTTCTTT
.,TRBV28,few,TRBJ1-3,CATRERGLSGNTIYF,TGTGCCACTCGTGAGAGGGGACTCTCTGGAAACACCATATATTTT
.,TRBV6-1,few,TRBJ2-1,CASKEDSSYNEQFF,TGTGCCAGCAAAGAGGATAGCTCCTACAATGAGCAGTTCTTC
TRBD2,TRBV5-1,many,TRBJ2-1,CASSLGEGLNEQFF,TGCGCCAGCAGCTTGGGGGAGGGGCTCAATGAGCAGTTCTTC
.,TRBV9,.,TRBJ2-7,CASTLGPGVTYEQYF,TGTGCCAGCACATTGGGCCCGGGGGTGACCTACGAGCAGTACTTC
.,TRBV6-1,.,TRBJ2-3,CASSESRDTSTDTQYF,TGTGCCAGCAGTGAATCGCGGGACACCAGCACAGATACGCAGTATTTT
.,TRBV14,.,TRBJ1-3,CASSQDWTYSGNTIYF,TGTGCCAGCAGCCAAGATTGGACTTACTCTGGAAACACCATATATTTT
.,TRBV29-1,many,TRBJ2-3,CSVLLRGTQYF,TGCAGCGTACTGTTGCGGGGTACGCAGTATTTT
.,TRBV28,many,TRBJ2-7,CASIHDSSYEQYF,TGTGCCAGTATACATGACAGCTCCTACGAGCAGTACTTC
.,TRBV28,many,TRBJ1-2,CASSLGQLLNYGYTF,TGTGCCAGCAGTTTAGGGCAGCTCCTTAACTATGGCTACACCTTC
.,TRBV12-3/TRBV12-4,many,TRBJ2-1,CASASRDNYNEQFF,TGTGCCAGCGCCTCCCGGGACAACTACAATGAGCAGTTCTTC
.,TRBV27,many,TRBJ2-1,CASSQSLREALYNEQFF,TGTGCCAGCAGTCAATCATTGAGGGAGGCCTTATACAATGAGCAGTTCTTC
TRBD2,TRBV10-3,.,TRBJ2-1,CAISESIGLAGVPNEQFF,TGTGCCATCAGTGAGTCAATTGGGCTAGCGGGAGTACCCAATGAGCAGTTCTTC
TRBD1,TRBV11-2,many,TRBJ2-2,CASSRGQGNTGELFF,TGTGCCAGCAGCCGAGGACAGGGGAACACCGGGGAGCTGTTTTTT
.,TRBV6-1,.,TRBJ2-3,CASSPATGTDTQYF,TGTGCCAGCAGTCCCGCCACTGGCACAGATACGCAGTATTTT
.,TRBV11-2,many,TRBJ2-1,CASRRYKSYNEQFF,TGTGCCAGCAGACGGTACAAATCCTACAATGAGCAGTTCTTC
.,TRBV28,many,TRBJ2-3,CATSRKAGSTDTQYF,TGTGCCACTTCTAGGAAGGCAGGGAGCACAGATACGCAGTATTTT
.,TRBV10-1,once,TRBJ1-1,CASSPGKQNTEAFF,TGCGCCAGCAGCCCCGGGAAGCAGAACACTGAAGCTTTCTTT
.,TRBV7-9,once,TRBJ1-1,CASSLEKGTEAFF,TGTGCCAGCAGCTTAGAAAAGGGCACTGAAGCTTTCTTT
TRBD1,TRBV7-9,few,TRBJ2-2,CASSDRQGRNRELFF,TGTGCCAGCAGCGATCGACAGGGGAGAAATCGGGAGCTGTTTTTT
TRBD2,TRBV20-1,few,TRBJ2-7,CSAFGLADPNSYEQYF,TGCAGTGCTTTCGGACTAGCGGATCCAAATTCCTACGAGCAGTACTTC
TRBD2,TRBV20-1,many,TRBJ2-2,CSARYSGRSFPGELFF,TGCAGTGCTAGATATAGCGGGAGAAGTTTTCCCGGGGAGCTGTTTTTT
TRBD2,TRBV5-6,.,TRBJ2-2,CASSRGLAGGIFGELFF,TGTGCCAGCAGCCGGGGACTAGCGGGAGGGATATTCGGGGAGCTGTTTTTT
.,TRBV6-1,many,TRBJ2-1,CASSPEGGKWSSYNEQFF,TGTGCCAGCAGTCCCGAAGGTGGGAAATGGAGCTCCTACAATGAGCAGTTCTTC
TRBD2,TRBV2,many,TRBJ2-3,CASSPSPILAESTDTQYF,TGTGCCAGCAGCCCTTCCCCAATACTAGCGGAGAGCACAGATACGCAGTATTTT
.,TRBV2,many,TRBJ2-7,CASIASRGHSYEQYF,TGTGCCAGCATCGCCTCGCGGGGGCACTCCTACGAGCAGTACTTC
TRBD1,TRBV10-3,many,TRBJ1-6,CAISATGGDSPLHF,TGTGCCATCAGCGCGACAGGGGGTGATTCACCCCTCCACTTT
.,TRBV6-2/TRBV6-3,once,TRBJ2-1,CASSPLEGTPNYNEQFF,TGTGCCAGCAGCCCCCTCGAGGGGACACCGAACTACAATGAGCAGTTCTTC